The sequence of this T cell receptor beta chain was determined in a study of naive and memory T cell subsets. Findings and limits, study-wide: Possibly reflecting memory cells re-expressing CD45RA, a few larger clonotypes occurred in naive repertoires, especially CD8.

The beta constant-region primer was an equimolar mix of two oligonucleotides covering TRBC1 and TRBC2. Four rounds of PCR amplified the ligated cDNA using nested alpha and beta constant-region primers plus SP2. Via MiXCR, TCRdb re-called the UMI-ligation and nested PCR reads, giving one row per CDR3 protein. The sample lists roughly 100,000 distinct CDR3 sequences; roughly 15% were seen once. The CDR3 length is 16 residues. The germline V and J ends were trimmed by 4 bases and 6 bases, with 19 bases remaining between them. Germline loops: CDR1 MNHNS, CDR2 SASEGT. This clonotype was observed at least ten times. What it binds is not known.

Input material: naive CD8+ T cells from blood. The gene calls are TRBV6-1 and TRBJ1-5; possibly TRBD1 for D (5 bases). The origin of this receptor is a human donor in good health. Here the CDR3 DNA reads TGTGCCAGCAGTGTTGCAGGGTTCGAGGTCAGTCAGCCCCAGCATTTT. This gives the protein CASSVAGFEVSQPQHF.